This T cell receptor beta chain was documented in a study of cytotoxic CD8 clonotypes in ibrutinib-treated CLL. Whole-study findings and limits: Treatment saw public clonotypes, which were uncommon, either contract or stay stable.

The assay was immunoSEQ multiplex PCR, and TCRdb's table has in-frame clones only and misses some. This table holds approximately 140,000 clones, 75% to 95% found once. About this clone: Its antigen is currently unknown.

V dropped 7 bases and J dropped 12 bases, with 25 bases sitting between them. The CDR3 sequence is 14 residues long. Germline V gives CDR1 SQVTM, CDR2 ANQGSEA. The chain has TRBV29-1 and TRBJ2-4; the D gene is possibly TRBD1 (5 bases). The TCR originated in a human donor with chronic lymphocytic leukemia. The sequencing here drew on PBMCs, taken after 12 months of ibrutinib treatment. The CDR3 DNA sequence: TGCAGCGCCCATATTTTGGGGCCACAAAAGGGTCAGTACTTC. Translation: CSAHILGPQKGQYF.